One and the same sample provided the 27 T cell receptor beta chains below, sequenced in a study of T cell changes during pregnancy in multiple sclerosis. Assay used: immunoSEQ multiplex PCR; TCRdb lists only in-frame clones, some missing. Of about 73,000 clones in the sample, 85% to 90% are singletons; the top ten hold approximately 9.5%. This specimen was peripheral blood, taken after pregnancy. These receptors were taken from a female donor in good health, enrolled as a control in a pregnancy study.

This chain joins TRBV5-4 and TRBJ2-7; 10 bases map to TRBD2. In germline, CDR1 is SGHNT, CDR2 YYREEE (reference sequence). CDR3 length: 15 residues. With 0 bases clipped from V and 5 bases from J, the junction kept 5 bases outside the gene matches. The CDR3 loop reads CASSLVQREGDEQYF. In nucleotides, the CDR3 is TGTGCCAGCAGCTTGGTGCAGCGGGAGGGCGACGAGCAGTACTTC.

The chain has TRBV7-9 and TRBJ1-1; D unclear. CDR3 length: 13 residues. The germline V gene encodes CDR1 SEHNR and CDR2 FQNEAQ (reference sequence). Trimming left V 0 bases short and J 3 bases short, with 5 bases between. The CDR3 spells CASSLAPDTEAFF. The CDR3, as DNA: TGTGCCAGCAGCTTAGCGCCGGACACTGAAGCTTTCTTT.

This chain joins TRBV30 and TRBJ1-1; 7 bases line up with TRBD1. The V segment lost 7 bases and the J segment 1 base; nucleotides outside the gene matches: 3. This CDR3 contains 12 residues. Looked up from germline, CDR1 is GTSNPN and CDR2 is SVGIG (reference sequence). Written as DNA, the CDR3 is TGTGCCTACCGACAGGGGAACACTGAAGCTTTCTTT. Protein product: CAYRQGNTEAFF.

Here the CDR3 reads CASSSHWGLAGEIPVNTGELFF. The CDR3 DNA reads TGTGCCAGCAGCTCCCACTGGGGACTAGCGGGGGAGATACCCGTAAACACCGGGGAGCTGTTTTTT. The rearrangement links TRBV14 to TRBJ2-2; 14 nucleotides align to TRBD2. Germline V lookup: CDR1 SGHDN, CDR2 FVKESK. V gave up 5 bases and J gave up 2 bases; unmatched junction bases: 19. The CDR3 consists of 22 residues.

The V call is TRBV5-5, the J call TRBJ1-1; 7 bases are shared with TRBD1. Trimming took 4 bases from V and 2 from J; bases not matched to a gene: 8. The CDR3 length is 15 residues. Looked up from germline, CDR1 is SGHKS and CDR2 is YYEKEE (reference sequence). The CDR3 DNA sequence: TGTGCCAGCAGCAGAATTGGGACAGCCAACACTGAAGCTTTCTTT. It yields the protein CASSRIGTANTEAFF.

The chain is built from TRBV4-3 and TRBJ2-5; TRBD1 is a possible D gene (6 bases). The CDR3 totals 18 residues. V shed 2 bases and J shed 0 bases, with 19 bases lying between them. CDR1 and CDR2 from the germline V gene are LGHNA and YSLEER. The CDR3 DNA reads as TGCGCCAGCAGCCAATCAGGTGCGTCAGGGGCGAACCAAGAGACCCAGTACTTC. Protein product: CASSQSGASGANQETQYF.

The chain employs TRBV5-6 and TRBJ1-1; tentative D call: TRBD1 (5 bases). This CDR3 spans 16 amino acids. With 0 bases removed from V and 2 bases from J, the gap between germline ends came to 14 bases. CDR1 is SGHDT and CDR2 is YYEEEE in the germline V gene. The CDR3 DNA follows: TGTGCCAGCAGCTTGGCCGGCTGGAGGGGAAACACTGAAGCTTTCTTT. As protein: CASSLAGWRGNTEAFF.

CDR3 bases: TGCGCCAGCAGCGCCCTAGGGGGCAACGAAAAACTGTTTTTT. Protein sequence: CASSALGGNEKLFF. The rearrangement joins TRBV5-1 to TRBJ1-4, with 7 nucleotides matching TRBD1. The germline V gene has CDR1 SGHRS and CDR2 YFSETQ. The CDR3 has 14 residues. Losses at the gene ends were 4 bases for V and 8 bases for J; bases not matched to a gene: 8.

In DNA, the CDR3 is TGTGCCTGGAGTGTACAGACAGGGGTTAATCAGCCCCAGCATTTT. Its protein product is CAWSVQTGVNQPQHF. The chain employs TRBV30 and TRBJ1-5; TRBD1 matches at 8 bases. The CDR3 contains 15 residues. In germline, CDR1 is GTSNPN, CDR2 SVGIG (reference sequence). With 0 bases clipped from V and 4 bases from J, the junction kept 5 bases outside the gene matches.

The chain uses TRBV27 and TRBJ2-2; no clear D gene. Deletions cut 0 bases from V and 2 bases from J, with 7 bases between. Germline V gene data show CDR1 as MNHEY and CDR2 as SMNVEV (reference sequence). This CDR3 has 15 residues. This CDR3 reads CASSLSAVNTGELFF. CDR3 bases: TGTGCCAGCAGTTTATCAGCCGTTAACACCGGGGAGCTGTTTTTT.

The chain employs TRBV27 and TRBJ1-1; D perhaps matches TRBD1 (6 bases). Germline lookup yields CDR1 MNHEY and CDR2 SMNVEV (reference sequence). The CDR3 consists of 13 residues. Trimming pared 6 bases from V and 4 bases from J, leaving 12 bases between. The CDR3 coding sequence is TGTGCCAGCAGACAGGGCGGTGGCACTGAAGCTTTCTTT. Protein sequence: CASRQGGGTEAFF.

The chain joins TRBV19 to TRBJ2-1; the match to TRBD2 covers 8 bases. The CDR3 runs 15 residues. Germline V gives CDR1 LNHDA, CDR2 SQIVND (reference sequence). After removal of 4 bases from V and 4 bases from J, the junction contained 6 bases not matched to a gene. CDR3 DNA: TGTGCCAGTAGTACCTCTGGCGGGGGGTACAATGAGCAGTTCTTC. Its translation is CASSTSGGGYNEQFF.

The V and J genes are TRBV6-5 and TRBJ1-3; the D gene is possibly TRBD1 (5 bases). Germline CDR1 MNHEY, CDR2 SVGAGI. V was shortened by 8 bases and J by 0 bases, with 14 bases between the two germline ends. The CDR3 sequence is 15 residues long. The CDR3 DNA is TGTGCCAGCCACGGGACTCCGAGCTCTGGAAACACCATATATTTT. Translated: CASHGTPSSGNTIYF.

This CDR3 is CAISESADEQFF. The DNA of the CDR3 is TGTGCCATCAGTGAGTCAGCCGATGAGCAGTTCTTC. The genes are TRBV10-3 and TRBJ2-1; the D is unclear. The CDR3 extends over 12 amino acids. Between the trimmed V and J ends, which lost 0 bases and 8 bases, there was a span of 5 bases. The V gene's germline CDR1 is ENHRY and CDR2 SYGVKD.

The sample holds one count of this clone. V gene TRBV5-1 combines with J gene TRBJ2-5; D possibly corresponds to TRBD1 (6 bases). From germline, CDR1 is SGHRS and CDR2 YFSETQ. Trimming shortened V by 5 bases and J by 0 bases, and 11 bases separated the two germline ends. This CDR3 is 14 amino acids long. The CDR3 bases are TGCGCCAGCAGACGTTGGACAGACCAAGAGACCCAGTACTTC. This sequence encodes CASRRWTDQETQYF. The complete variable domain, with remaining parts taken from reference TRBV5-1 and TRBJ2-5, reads KAGVTQTPRYLIKTRGQQVTLSCSPISGHRSVSWYQQTPGQGLQFLFEYFSETQRNKGNFPGRFSGRQFSNSRSEMNVSTLELGDSALYLCASRRWTDQETQYFGPGTRLLVL.

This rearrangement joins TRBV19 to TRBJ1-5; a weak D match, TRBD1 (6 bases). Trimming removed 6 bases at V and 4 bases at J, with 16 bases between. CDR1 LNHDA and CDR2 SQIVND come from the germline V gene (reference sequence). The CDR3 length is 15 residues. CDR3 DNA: TGTGCCAGTAGACAAACGAGGGGGTTGAATCAGCCCCAGCATTTT. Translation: CASRQTRGLNQPQHF.

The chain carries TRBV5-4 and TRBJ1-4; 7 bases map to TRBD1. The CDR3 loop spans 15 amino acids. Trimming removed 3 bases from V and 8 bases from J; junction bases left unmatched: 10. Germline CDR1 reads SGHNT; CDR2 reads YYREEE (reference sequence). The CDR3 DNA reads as TGTGCCAGCAGCTCCAAGACAGGGACGGACGAAAAACTGTTTTTT. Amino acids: CASSSKTGTDEKLFF. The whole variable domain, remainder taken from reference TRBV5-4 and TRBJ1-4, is ETGVTQSPTHLIKTRGQQVTLRCSSQSGHNTVSWYQQALGQGPQFIFQYYREEENGRGNFPPRFSGLQFPNYSSELNVNALELDDSALYLCASSSKTGTDEKLFFGSGTQLSVL.

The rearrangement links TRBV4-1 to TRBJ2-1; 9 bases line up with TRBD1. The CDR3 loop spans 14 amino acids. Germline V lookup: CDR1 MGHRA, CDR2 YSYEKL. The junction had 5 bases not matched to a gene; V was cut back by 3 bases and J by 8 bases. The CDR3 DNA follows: TGCGCCAGCAGCCAGCCGGGACAGGGCTATGAGCAGTTCTTC. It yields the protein CASSQPGQGYEQFF.

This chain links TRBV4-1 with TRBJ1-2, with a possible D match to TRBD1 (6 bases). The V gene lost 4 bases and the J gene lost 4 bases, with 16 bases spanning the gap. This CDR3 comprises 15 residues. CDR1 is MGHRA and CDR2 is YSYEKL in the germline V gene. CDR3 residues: CASSPEGGAIYGYTF. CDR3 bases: TGCGCCAGCAGCCCTGAGGGGGGGGCTATCTATGGCTACACCTTC.

CDR3 coding DNA: TGCGCCAGCAGCCAACTTCTTCTGGGCAGCCCTTCCTACGAGCAGTACTTC. Residues: CASSQLLLGSPSYEQYF. This rearrangement joins TRBV4-1 to TRBJ2-7; D remains ambiguous. V was shortened by 2 bases and J by 1 base, with 18 bases between the two germline ends. This CDR3 region has 17 residues. Germline values: CDR1 MGHRA, CDR2 YSYEKL.

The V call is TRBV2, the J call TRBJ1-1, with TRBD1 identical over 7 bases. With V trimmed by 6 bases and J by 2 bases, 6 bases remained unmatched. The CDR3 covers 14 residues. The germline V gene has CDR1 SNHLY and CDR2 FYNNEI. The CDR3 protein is CASSIRQGNTEAFF. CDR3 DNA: TGTGCCAGCAGCATCCGACAGGGAAACACTGAAGCTTTCTTT.

CDR3 in DNA: TGTGCCAGCAGCTGGGACAGGGGGTCCTACGAGCAGTACTTC. Amino acids: CASSWDRGSYEQYF. V is TRBV7-9 and J is TRBJ2-7; 11 nucleotides align to TRBD1. The CDR3 has 14 amino acids. Germline V CDR1 and CDR2: SEHNR, FQNEAQ (reference sequence). V trimming: 4 bases; J trimming: 1 base; junction bases outside the gene matches: 0.

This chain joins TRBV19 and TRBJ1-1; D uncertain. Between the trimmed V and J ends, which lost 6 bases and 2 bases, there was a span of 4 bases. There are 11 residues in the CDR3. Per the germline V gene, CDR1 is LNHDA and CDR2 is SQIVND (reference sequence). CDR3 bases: TGTGCCAGTAGGGGCAACACTGAAGCTTTCTTT. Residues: CASRGNTEAFF.

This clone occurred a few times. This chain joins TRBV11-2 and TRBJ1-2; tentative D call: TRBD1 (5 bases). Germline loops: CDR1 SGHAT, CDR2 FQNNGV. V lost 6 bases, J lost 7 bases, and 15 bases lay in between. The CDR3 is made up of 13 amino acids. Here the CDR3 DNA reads TGTGCCAGCAGTCCGTGGGGGGGAGGTGGCTACACCTTC. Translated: CASSPWGGGGYTF.

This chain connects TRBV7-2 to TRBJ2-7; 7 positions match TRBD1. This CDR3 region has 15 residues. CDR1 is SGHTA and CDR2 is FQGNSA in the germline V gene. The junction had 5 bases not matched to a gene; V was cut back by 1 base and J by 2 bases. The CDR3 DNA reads TGTGCCAGCAGCTTAGAAGGGGGCAGGGCCTACGAGCAGTACTTC. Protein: CASSLEGGRAYEQYF.

In DNA form, the CDR3 reads TGTGCCACCAGCAGAGATCACTGGACAGGGGGCTATGGCTACACCTTC. Encoded protein: CATSRDHWTGGYGYTF. V usage is TRBV15 and J usage is TRBJ1-2; 10 nucleotides match TRBD1. CDR1 and CDR2 (germline): LNHNV, YYDKDF (reference sequence). J lost 4 bases, V lost 0 bases, and 5 bases had no gene match. The CDR3 has 16 amino acids.

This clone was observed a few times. The chain's CDR3 is CASSRGISGDEQFF. CDR3 DNA: TGTGCCAGCAGTCGCGGGATCAGTGGCGATGAGCAGTTCTTC. The genes are TRBV6-4 and TRBJ2-1, with D possibly TRBD2 on 6 matching bases. Trimming stripped 5 bases from V and 8 bases from J, with 16 bases between. The V gene's germline CDR1 is MRHNA and CDR2 SNTAGT. This CDR3 is built from 14 residues.